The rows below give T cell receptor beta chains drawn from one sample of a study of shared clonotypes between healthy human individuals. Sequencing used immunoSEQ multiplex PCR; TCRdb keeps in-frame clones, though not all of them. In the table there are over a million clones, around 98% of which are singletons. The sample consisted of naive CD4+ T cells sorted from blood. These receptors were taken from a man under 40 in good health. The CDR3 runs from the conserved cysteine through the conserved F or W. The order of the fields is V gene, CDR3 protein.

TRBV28	CASRPPGVPYEQYF
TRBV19	CASSNPGRANYEQYF
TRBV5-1	CASSLIAGKYEQYF
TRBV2	CASSPEGQGNQPQHF
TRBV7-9	CASSLVQGNYGYTF
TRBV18	CASSLKQADEQYF
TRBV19	CASSILSTIANQPQHF
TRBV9	CASSLTQETQYF
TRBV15	CATSGEYSNQPQHF
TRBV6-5	CASSPQGTYEQYF
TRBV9	CASSVELKQRTDTQYF
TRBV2	CASLGQLNTEAFF
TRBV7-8	CASSLDSTLDLSYEQYF
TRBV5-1	CASSLNREAFF
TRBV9	CASSAPGLAGKETQYF
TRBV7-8	CASSLRDASGRDTDTQYF
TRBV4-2	CASSQELAGVETQYF
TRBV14	CASSRQQGPYNEQFF
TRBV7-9	CASSSSWGSSGMFF
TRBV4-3	CASSHKRLRLAGGDEQFF
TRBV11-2	CASSLVRTPSYEQYF
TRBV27	CASSPQTDTDTQYF
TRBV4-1	CASSPQKTSTRRPFF
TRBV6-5	CASSSPGLAENIQYF
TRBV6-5	CASSYFRLRSYNEQFF
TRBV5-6	CASSLRADTQYF
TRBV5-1	CASSPQGPSSYEQYF
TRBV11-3	CASSPRMGNEQFF
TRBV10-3	CAIRPLAGGLDEQYF